This T cell receptor (beta chain) originates from a study of T cell responses to AZD1222 COVID-19 vaccine. Notes on the study in general: The breadth and depth of Spike-specific TCRs increased once two AZD1222 doses had been given. There were vaccine-associated CD4 TCRs across spike, dominant at 160-218 and 743-854.

Germline V lookup: CDR1 SQVTM, CDR2 ANQGSEA. V was trimmed by 4 bases and J by 1 base, leaving 10 bases between them. This CDR3 is built from 14 residues. Comments on this clone: Its cognate antigen is unknown.

Assay: immunoSEQ multiplex PCR; the TCRdb copy retains only in-frame clones and omits some. The sample consists of tens of thousands of clones, 80% to 90% of them appearing once. This sample comprised peripheral blood, obtained 28 days after the second AZD1222 dose. The TCR comes from an adult who received the AZD1222 COVID-19 vaccine. The V call is TRBV29-1, the J call TRBJ2-2; no clear D gene. In DNA form, the CDR3 reads TGCAGCGTTGTGGTTAGCAGGAACACCGGGGAGCTGTTTTTT. Amino acids: CSVVVSRNTGELFF.